This TCR beta chain was observed in a study of cytomegalovirus exposure and HLA in healthy donors (dated by TCRdb to the late 2010s). Context from the whole study: In an earlier analysis of 587 of the donors, 276 Gb of sequence data and 90 million to 120 million unique TCR beta sequences from roughly 200 million T cells were reported. The study aimed to test whether cataloging public T cell receptors could reveal signatures of past pathogen exposure. To predict cytomegalovirus infection status, the study combined high-throughput TCR immunosequencing, statistical association of individual TCRs with disease status, and machine learning. The number of donors typed differed by locus, with roughly 629-640 for A, B, C, DRB1 and DQB1, roughly 520 for DQA1, over 600 for DPA1, and some 440 for DPB1. A later genetic analysis took genome-wide SNP genotypes for about 65% of the 666 donors and used that subset as a discovery cohort. Along with the roughly 610-subject first cohort, a separate validation cohort of around 120 different subjects was used. Because of strong linkage in the cohort, roughly five DR-DQ haplotypes were treated as single units for association and clustering. Of the 300 to 500 genotyped donors, 70% to 90% were placed in the genetic ancestry cluster associated with self-reported Caucasian donors. A later analysis re-examined previously published TCR beta repertoires from just over 650 donors and added high-resolution HLA genotyping to investigate patterns of TCR occurrence. In an earlier analysis of around 540 of the donors, high-throughput TCR beta sequencing was used to judge whether each TCR beta V gene segment behaved as functional or pseudogenic. Donor age, sex, ethnicity and CMV serostatus were collected together with the repertoire data. The later analysis used no new phenotypic data to find candidate immune exposures, relying instead on TCR beta sequences and their occurrence across donors. Using immunosequencing, the study profiled T cell repertoires from fewer than 700 subjects and related those repertoires to cytomegalovirus serostatus. Roughly 300 gigabases of sequencing data and tens of millions of unique TCR sequences were included in an early release covering about 700 HLA-typed donors. All discovery cohort repertoires had been generated using a single sequencing platform. Class I and class II HLA loci were covered by the typing at four-digit resolution. Across approximately 420 genotyped donors of the cohort, an average of about 250,000 unique TCR beta nucleotide sequences per donor were sequenced, and approximately 17% of those sequences were non-productive. Summary of the overall study and its limitations: An association between a missense DCLRE1C variant and V-gene and J-gene trimming of TCR beta chains was found in a later genetic analysis and replicated in an independent cohort. Correlated functional status among segregating V segments might reflect linkage disequilibrium, but an unknown experimental factor could not be ruled out. The study gave a list of 150 to 200 TCR beta chains associated with cytomegalovirus. Cytomegalovirus status was reported to be diagnosed by the classifier with high specificity and sensitivity in both the original and validation cohorts. A later analysis found that TCR association rates varied across HLA loci, with DRB1 alleles showing the most associated TCRs and HLA-C alleles the fewest. A further reported finding was that TCR beta sequences accurately predicted the HLA-A and HLA-B alleles for most subjects in the first cohort. Roughly uniform sequencing depth across donors was assumed in presence/absence analyses, although this assumption may not hold. Three of the identified cytomegalovirus-associated TCR beta chains were confirmed in vitro to be specific for cytomegalovirus antigens. According to a later analysis, parvovirus B19, influenza, CMV and Epstein-Barr virus appeared linked to several top co-occurrence clusters. A later genetic analysis reported fewer N-insertions in productive TCRs among donors in an Asian-associated ancestry cluster than the roughly 700-donor mean. Across donors, most TCR sequences were observed very rarely, whereas some public TCRs were present in many individuals. Because HLA typing was unavailable for some donors at each locus, only the typed subset was used in association tests. An earlier analysis of several hundred of the donors showed that most TCR beta V segments appeared in productive rearrangements either about 90% or about 30% of the time, which broadly matched IMGT annotations. The only immune exposure information available for the cohort was CMV serostatus. A later analysis associated 17,000 or so TCR beta sequences with specific HLA alleles at a false discovery rate of 0.05. In a later analysis, HLA-associated TCR beta chains were found to be more clonally expanded and to have lower generation probabilities than equally common non-associated chains. A cluster of highly shared sequence variants was judged likely to be a technical artifact of the sequencing pipeline. When HLA alleles, especially DR and DQ, strongly co-occurred, attributing TCR associations to individual alleles was difficult. The authors suggested that the approach could potentially be extended to other disease states and immunological phenotypes. Only TCR beta chains were sequenced in this cohort, and the absence of alpha or paired-chain data limited detectable features. Because the 87-base-pair reads could not distinguish some IMGT-functional V segments, including TRBV6-2 and TRBV6-3, those segments were excluded. Most CMV-associated TCR beta chains appeared to be HLA-restricted in a later analysis, and the HLA associations seemed to be driven largely by CMV exposure. About 17 rarely observed V segments, including chromosome 9 orphons, were excluded from the earlier analysis of about 610 of the donors because counts were too low.

On this clone itself: The antigen it binds to is not known. The record has no base qualities; no much larger clone is one base away.

The cohort was made up of 666 healthy bone marrow donors. At the time of sampling, all cohort members were nominally healthy, though unrecorded immune exposures were likely present. The donor tested CMV seropositive, placing the donor among the 290 or so seropositive members of the cohort. Each donor provided a peripheral blood sample, and peripheral blood mononuclear cells were used for TCR beta sequencing. The Qiagen DNeasy Blood Extraction Kit was used to extract genomic DNA from the blood cell samples. The germline V gene provides CDR1 SNHLY and CDR2 FYNNEI. Between the V and J ends, shortened by 1 base and 5 bases respectively, the junction contains 11 bases. There are 14 amino acids in the CDR3, from cysteine to phenylalanine inclusive. The read is trimmed to its CDR3 DNA, 42 bases read in frame from base 1. Libraries came from the immunoSEQ multiplex PCR assay. The multiplex PCR relied on a mix of 60 forward primers for TCR Vbeta segments and 13 reverse primers for TCR Jbeta segments. The CDR3 region of rearranged TCR beta genes was amplified from genomic DNA with a multiplex PCR assay. The Illumina HiSeq System was used to sequence the amplified TCR beta libraries as 87-base-pair reads. The published analysis was carried out like this. A later analysis counted approximately 74 million unique TCR beta chains across the 650 to 700 repertoires, and around 9.9 million of these chains were shared by at least two donors. Raw reads were error-corrected and collapsed into unique sequences with a nearest-neighbor algorithm that merged closely related sequences to remove PCR and sequencing errors. V, D and J gene segments were assigned by aligning CDR3 sequences to IMGT reference sequences. Each retained sequence needed at least a six-nucleotide match to both a V gene segment and a J gene segment. Rearrangements were classified as productive when the CDR3 lacked stop codons and remained in frame with V and J, and all other rearrangements were classified as non-productive. Following IMGT convention, CDR3 was defined as the stretch from the second conserved V-encoded cysteine up to the conserved J-encoded phenylalanine. The earlier analysis of about 570 of the donors excluded any sequence lacking an unambiguous match to a single V gene segment. An earlier analysis of 587 of the donors called V segments functional above 56.7% productive rearrangements and segregating when the between-donor standard deviation exceeded 5%. A statistical classification framework was built for diagnosing cytomegalovirus status from the catalog of TCR beta chain sequences. A later analysis assigned V and J genes by comparing TCR nucleotide sequences with IMGT/GENE-DB human TR gene sequences. Using the TCRdist pipeline, a later analysis assigned CDR3 sequences along with most-parsimonious VDJ recombination scenarios. In a later analysis, each TCR beta chain was defined by its CDR3 amino acid sequence together with its V-gene family, and reads without a unique V-gene family were excluded. To address suspected cross-contamination and a sequencing artifact, a later analysis removed 450 to 700 highly shared, low-generation-probability nucleotide sequences. In a later analysis, a clonal expansion index was calculated for each public chain from normalized within-repertoire ranks of inferred template counts. A later analysis computed generation probabilities with a VDJ recombination model fitted to out-of-frame rearrangements, and checked the results against IGoR. A later analysis scored TCR-TCR, TCR-HLA and TCR-CMV co-occurrence with hypergeometric tests, applying a repertoire-size bias correction to TCR pairs. To estimate false discovery rates, a later analysis permuted the HLA or CMV assignments 20 times. In a later analysis, co-occurring TCRs were grouped using DBSCAN, and TCRdist sequence similarity was added for clustering within HLA-allele-positive subsets. Co-occurrence clustering excluded repertoires with fewer than 30,000 or more than 120,000 public chains, plus five with anomalous nucleotide sharing. TCRdb stores this immuneACCESS table with in-frame sequences only. Part of the clones is absent; in the studies checked, under half of the shortfall reflects unresolved V genes, and no reason is known for the rest. V and J calls and clone size are those listed in that table; D and trimming were worked out from the DNA. In all, the sample holds 150,000 to 200,000 clones, and about four fifths of those were seen once. 7% to 9% of the sample comes from the top ten.

The V and J genes are TRBV2 and TRBJ2-5; TRBD2 could be the D gene, as 7 bases match. This clonotype originated in a male donor in good health and CMV-seropositive. Sequences were obtained from PBMCs. CDR3 sequence: CASSEGGGPETQYF. The nucleotides read TGTGCCAGCAGTGAAGGGGGGGGGCCCGAGACCCAGTACTTC.